The 27 T cell receptor beta chains below were found in one sample sequenced in a study of T-cell memory formation after mild COVID-19. TCRdb called the 5' RACE reads again in MiXCR, with one record for every CDR3 protein. Among some 120,000 distinct CDR3 sequences listed, less than 6.5% were seen once. Material for sequencing was PBMCs or a T cell subset sorted from them (not recorded which). These receptors all stem from an adult woman who had mild COVID-19 (a few samples of this study predate the infection). Cell type and time point are not known.

This clonotype was picked up a small number of times. The V gene is TRBV24-1, the J gene TRBJ2-7; D may be TRBD1 or TRBD2 (6 bases each). Germline-derived CDR1 and CDR2 are KGHDR and SFDVKD. The CDR3 has 14 residues. V shed 4 bases and J shed 4 bases, with 13 bases lying between them. The DNA for the CDR3 is TGTGCCACCAGTGAATCCGGGGGCTCTTACGAGCAGTACTTC. It is translated as CATSESGGSYEQYF.

V gene TRBV5-1 combines with J gene TRBJ2-5; 15 bases map to TRBD2. V shed 4 bases, J shed 2 bases, and the junction held 9 bases outside the gene matches. The CDR3 length is 18 residues. CDR1 and CDR2 (germline): SGHRS, YFSETQ. Written as DNA, the CDR3 is TGCGCCAGCAGCCTGGGACTAGCGGGAGGTGGGCCTCAAGAGACCCAGTACTTC. Residues: CASSLGLAGGGPQETQYF.

The chain employs TRBV7-2 and TRBJ2-7; the match to TRBD2 covers 11 bases. V lost 0 bases to trimming and J lost 6 bases; unmatched junction nucleotides: 4. The CDR3 loop spans 15 amino acids. Germline CDR1 SGHTA, CDR2 FQGNSA. CDR3 protein: CASSLATSGIGEQYF. CDR3 coding DNA: TGTGCCAGCAGCTTAGCGACTAGCGGGATCGGCGAGCAGTACTTC.

This chain connects TRBV5-1 to TRBJ2-2, with 9 bases identical to TRBD1. V shed 3 bases, J shed 4 bases, and the junction held 4 bases outside the gene matches. Germline V gene lookup returns CDR1 SGHRS and CDR2 YFSETQ. The length of the CDR3 is 15 residues. The CDR3 DNA reads TGCGCCAGCAGCTGGGGACAGGGTGGCACCGGGGAGCTGTTTTTT. Translation: CASSWGQGGTGELFF.

At least ten counts were recorded for this clonotype. V and J are TRBV20-1 and TRBJ1-1, with D possibly being TRBD1 (5 bases). The CDR3 totals 15 residues. Germline V lookup: CDR1 DFQATT, CDR2 SNEGSKA (reference sequence). V shed 2 bases and J shed 0 bases, with 13 bases lying between them. The CDR3 spells CSARTREGVNTEAFF. The CDR3 region has the DNA TGCAGTGCTAGAACCAGGGAAGGGGTGAACACTGAAGCTTTCTTT.

This clonotype was seen ten or more times. J is TRBJ2-2 and V is TRBV12-3 or TRBV12-4; the match to TRBD2 covers 12 bases. CDR3 length equals 16 residues. V was clipped by 9 bases and J by 5 bases; unmatched bases: 10. CDR3 sequence reads: CASDVTSGRWTGELFF. The CDR3 DNA follows: TGTGCCAGTGACGTGACTAGCGGGAGATGGACCGGGGAGCTGTTTTTT.

This clonotype occurred a few times. This chain connects TRBV7-2 to TRBJ1-4; perhaps TRBD1 as D (5 bases). V lost 4 bases and J 4 bases, leaving 13 bases between the germline ends. CDR1 and CDR2 (germline): SGHTA, FQGNSA. The length of the CDR3 is 15 residues. The DNA for the CDR3 is TGTGCCAGCAGCTACCAGGGAGGCCTTAATGAAAAACTGTTTTTT. Translating it yields CASSYQGGLNEKLFF.

This clonotype was observed a handful of times. The rearrangement uses TRBV7-2 and TRBJ1-6; 10 nucleotides agree with TRBD1. CDR1 SGHTA and CDR2 FQGNSA come from the germline V gene. This CDR3 is built from 15 residues. J was trimmed by 10 bases and V by 6 bases; bases with no gene match: 9. In DNA form, the CDR3 reads TGTGCCAGCAGTGCTGGACAGGGGGGATGGTCACCCCTCCACTTT. Its protein is CASSAGQGGWSPLHF.

At least ten counts were recorded for this clonotype. This chain joins TRBV6-4 and TRBJ2-3; no reliable D call. Germline values: CDR1 MRHNA, CDR2 SNTAGT. V was cut by 6 bases and J by 4 bases, with 8 bases left in between. This CDR3 has 12 amino acids. The CDR3 protein is CASRASADTQYF. In DNA form, the CDR3 reads TGTGCCAGCAGGGCATCTGCAGATACGCAGTATTTT.

The chain links TRBV7-9 to TRBJ2-2; 7 nucleotides match TRBD1. The CDR3 loop spans 17 amino acids. J was trimmed by 5 bases and V by 5 bases; bases with no gene match: 14. The V gene's germline CDR1 is SEHNR and CDR2 FQNEAQ (reference sequence). The CDR3 nucleotides are TGTGCCAGCAGCGAAAAGGCCGGGACAGTAGGGACCGGGGAGCTGTTTTTT. Amino acids: CASSEKAGTVGTGELFF.

The chain links TRBV29-1 to TRBJ2-7; 9 bases are shared with TRBD2. After removal of 1 base from V and 9 bases from J, the junction contained 10 bases not matched to a gene. The germline V gene has CDR1 SQVTM and CDR2 ANQGSEA. The CDR3 sequence is 14 residues long. The CDR3 coding sequence is TGCAGCGTTGAAGCGGCGGGAGGGCGACTGGTGCAGTACTTC. As protein: CSVEAAGGRLVQYF.

In this sample, this clonotype turned up many times. V usage is TRBV10-3 and J usage is TRBJ2-5, with unresolved D. The V end lost 0 bases, the J end lost 4 bases, and 18 bases lay between the germline ends. Germline lookup yields CDR1 ENHRY and CDR2 SYGVKD. This CDR3 is 17 amino acids long. CDR3 coding DNA: TGTGCCATCAGTGAGTCAACTAACACGAGACTTGGAGAGACCCAGTACTTC. It is translated as CAISESTNTRLGETQYF.

The rearrangement uses TRBV10-3 and TRBJ2-3, with D perhaps matching TRBD2 (6 bases). This CDR3 contains 14 residues. V was shortened by 7 bases and J by 2 bases, with 13 bases between the two germline ends. Germline V lookup: CDR1 ENHRY, CDR2 SYGVKD. The CDR3 protein is CAINPGAHTDTQYF. For the CDR3, the DNA is TGTGCCATCAACCCGGGAGCCCACACAGATACGCAGTATTTT.

This clonotype was detected ten times or more. This chain links TRBV20-1 with TRBJ2-3; the match to TRBD2 covers 14 bases. J gave up 0 bases and V 5 bases, and 16 bases lay outside the gene matches. The CDR3 totals 20 residues. Looked up from germline, CDR1 is DFQATT and CDR2 is SNEGSKA (reference sequence). As DNA, the CDR3 is TGCAGTGCTCCGTGGGGTTTCGGGACTAGCGGGGGACTCAGCACAGATACGCAGTATTTT. Its protein product is CSAPWGFGTSGGLSTDTQYF.

The chain has TRBV5-1 and TRBJ2-7; TRBD2 matches at 11 bases. The germline gives CDR1 SGHRS, CDR2 YFSETQ. The CDR3 covers 17 residues. V was pared by 4 bases and J by 2 bases, with 11 bases of the junction left unmatched. The CDR3 loop is CASSQISGTSGAYEQYF. The CDR3 DNA is TGCGCCAGCAGCCAGATATCTGGGACTAGCGGAGCCTACGAGCAGTACTTC.

A few counts support this clonotype. The genes are TRBV24-1 and TRBJ2-2, with D perhaps TRBD1 (6 bases). CDR3 length: 14 residues. V lost 4 bases and J 5 bases, leaving 10 bases between the germline ends. Germline assignment: CDR1 KGHDR and CDR2 SFDVKD. The CDR3 sequence: CATSDLRGTGELFF. The CDR3 nucleotides are TGTGCCACCAGTGACCTCAGGGGTACCGGGGAGCTGTTTTTT.

This clonotype has only a few counts. The rearrangement links TRBV7-3 to TRBJ2-7, with 7 bases identical to TRBD1. CDR3 size: 15 residues. Trimming removed 5 bases from V and 4 bases from J; junction bases left unmatched: 11. Germline values: CDR1 SGHTA, CDR2 FQGTGA. The CDR3: CASSQQPGQSYEQYF. As DNA, the CDR3 is TGTGCCAGCAGCCAGCAACCGGGACAGTCTTACGAGCAGTACTTC.

There are a few counts of this clonotype. The chain couples TRBV29-1 to TRBJ2-3; a weak D match, TRBD2 (6 bases). The CDR3 totals 12 residues. V was clipped by 1 base and J by 4 bases, with 6 bases between them. CDR1 and CDR2 from the germline V gene are SQVTM and ANQGSEA. CDR3 residues: CSVEGGADTQYF. The CDR3 DNA follows: TGCAGCGTTGAAGGGGGGGCAGATACGCAGTATTTT.

The CDR3 sequence: CATSRAGSGNSPLHF. CDR3 DNA sequence: TGTGCCACCAGCAGAGCCGGCTCGGGGAATTCACCCCTCCACTTT. The chain links TRBV15 to TRBJ1-6; D unclear. V was pared by 1 base and J by 7 bases, with 11 bases between. The germline V gene has CDR1 LNHNV and CDR2 YYDKDF (reference sequence). The CDR3 loop spans 15 amino acids.

This clonotype was picked up many times. This chain links TRBV11-2 with TRBJ2-2, with TRBD2 identical over 11 bases. The CDR3 is made up of 19 amino acids. Trimming at V came to 5 bases and at J to 0 bases, leaving 11 bases not matched to a gene. Germline assignment: CDR1 SGHAT and CDR2 FQNNGV. The CDR3 coding sequence is TGTGCCAGCAGCCGAATTAGCGGGGGGGCAAGGTCGAACACCGGGGAGCTGTTTTTT. Translating gives CASSRISGGARSNTGELFF.

This sequence joins TRBV12-3 or TRBV12-4 and TRBJ1-5; no firm D call. Trimming shortened V by 3 bases and J by 2 bases, and 11 bases separated the two germline ends. This CDR3 region has 15 residues. CDR3 residues: CASSFRDPRNQPQHF. The CDR3 coding sequence is TGTGCCAGCAGTTTTAGGGATCCGCGCAATCAGCCCCAGCATTTT.

CDR3 sequence: CAWSLFGQGAKDGYTF. The CDR3 nucleotides read TGTGCCTGGAGTCTATTCGGACAGGGGGCGAAGGATGGCTACACCTTC. The chain recombines TRBV30 with TRBJ1-2, with 11 bases that match TRBD1. Germline trimming cut 2 bases from V and 6 bases from J; bases unmatched to any gene: 11. This CDR3 has 16 residues. Germline V lookup: CDR1 GTSNPN, CDR2 SVGIG (reference sequence).

This clonotype occurred a few times. In nucleotides, the CDR3 is TGTGCCAGCAGCACAGGCTACGGGGGGACCTACAATGAGCAGTTCTTC. It encodes CASSTGYGGTYNEQFF. The chain combines TRBV12-3 or TRBV12-4 with TRBJ2-1; 7 bases map to TRBD2. The V segment lost 6 bases and the J segment 2 bases; nucleotides outside the gene matches: 10. The CDR3 covers 16 residues.

In this sample, this clonotype turned up a few times. The gene calls are TRBV4-1 and TRBJ1-1; perhaps TRBD1 as D (5 bases). The CDR3 runs to 17 residues. Trimming removed 1 base at V and 4 bases at J, with 19 bases between. CDR1 is MGHRA and CDR2 is YSYEKL in the germline V gene. CDR3: CASSQGRGERRVTEAFF. The CDR3 DNA is TGCGCCAGCAGCCAAGGAAGGGGAGAAAGACGGGTCACTGAAGCTTTCTTT.

The rearrangement joins TRBV18 to TRBJ2-1; 7 bases map to TRBD2. CDR1 and CDR2 from the germline V gene are KGHSH and LQKENI. CDR3 length: 17 residues. Trimming cost V 1 base and J 0 bases; bases outside gene matches: 6. The CDR3 bases are TGTGCCAGCTCACCACGGGAGGGTAAGAGCTCCTACAATGAGCAGTTCTTC. Translation: CASSPREGKSSYNEQFF.

The genes are TRBV30 and TRBJ2-7; D may correspond to TRBD1 or TRBD2 (6 bases each). Germline V gives CDR1 GTSNPN, CDR2 SVGIG (reference sequence). The CDR3 has 12 amino acids. Trimming stripped 8 bases from V and 6 bases from J, with 17 bases between. DNA of the CDR3: TGTGCCCAGTCGCCGGGGGCGGGCGAGCAGTACTTC. Its protein is CAQSPGAGEQYF.

This clonotype was observed at least ten times. The chain is built from TRBV7-8 and TRBJ2-2, with D possibly being TRBD2 (6 bases). The V end lost 5 bases, the J end lost 0 bases, and 13 bases lay between the germline ends. Germline CDR1 SGHVS, CDR2 FQNEAQ. The CDR3 covers 16 residues. In DNA, the CDR3 is TGTGCCAGCAGCCCAAGGAGACTAGCGAACACCGGGGAGCTGTTTTTT. Residues: CASSPRRLANTGELFF.